Below are 27 T cell receptor beta chains sequenced from a single sample in a study of PD-1 blockade in classical Hodgkin lymphoma. No patient escaped relapse after autologous stem cell transplantation, and brentuximab vedotin exposure varied. Sequenced by immunoSEQ multiplex PCR; TCRdb stores in-frame clones only, minus some. The sample consists of some 2,400 clones, roughly 50% of them appearing once. Sequences were derived from peripheral blood mononuclear cells (PBMCs), sampled at baseline. The source is a human donor with classical Hodgkin lymphoma.

In its sample, this clone is large. The chain is built from TRBV27 and TRBJ2-2; 7 positions match TRBD1. The CDR3 contains 16 residues. Trimming removed 5 bases from V and 5 bases from J; junction bases left unmatched: 11. Germline V lookup: CDR1 MNHEY, CDR2 SMNVEV (reference sequence). The CDR3 DNA sequence: TGTGCCAGCAGTACTACAGACAGGGATGGAACCGGGGAGCTGTTTTTT. It is translated as CASSTTDRDGTGELFF.

This clone is termed medium-sized. V and J are TRBV7-2 and TRBJ2-1; tentatively, D is TRBD1 or TRBD2 (7 bases each). The germline V and J ends were trimmed by 5 bases and 2 bases, with 13 bases remaining between them. The germline CDR1 and CDR2 sequences are SGHTA and FQGNSA. This CDR3 region has 15 residues. The CDR3 sequence: CASSQTGTTYNEQFF. CDR3 sequence (DNA): TGTGCCAGCAGCCAGACAGGGACTACCTACAATGAGCAGTTCTTC.

In nucleotides, the CDR3 is TGTGCCAGCAGCGTAGGAGCGGATACCTACGAGCAGTACTTC. Translating it yields CASSVGADTYEQYF. The rearrangement uses TRBV9 and TRBJ2-7; a weak D match, TRBD2 (5 bases). The CDR3 is 14 amino acids. From germline, CDR1 is SGDLS and CDR2 YYNGEE. V was shortened by 0 bases and J by 2 bases, with 9 bases between the two germline ends. Looking up the rest from reference TRBV9 and TRBJ2-7 gives the full variable domain: DSGVTQTPKHLITATGQRVTLRCSPRSGDLSVYWYQQSLDQGLQFLIQYYNGEERAKGNILERFSAQQFPDLHSELNLSSLELGDSALYFCASSVGADTYEQYFGPGTRLTVT.

This clone was observed a few times. V gene TRBV19 combines with J gene TRBJ1-5; maybe TRBD1 (5 bases). The CDR3 loop spans 14 amino acids. The V and J ends lost 7 bases and 3 bases respectively, with 13 bases between them. Germline values: CDR1 LNHDA, CDR2 SQIVND (reference sequence). The CDR3 nucleotides read TGTGCCAGTAACCTTCCAGGGCCCAATCAGCCCCAGCATTTT. Encoded protein: CASNLPGPNQPQHF.

The genes are TRBV7-8 and TRBJ1-4; unclear D gene. V lost 1 base and J lost 10, with 13 bases in between. Germline V gene data show CDR1 as SGHVS and CDR2 as FQNEAQ. The CDR3 covers 14 residues. CDR3 sequence reads: CASSLDETVGKLFF. The CDR3 nucleotides read TGTGCCAGCAGCTTAGATGAGACGGTGGGAAAACTGTTTTTT.

This clone showed up just a few times. The J gene is TRBJ2-7, the V gene TRBV13; 7 bases are a match to TRBD1. With 2 bases clipped from V and 2 bases from J, the junction kept 9 bases outside the gene matches. Per germline, CDR1 PRHDT and CDR2 FYEKMQ (reference sequence). There are 16 residues in the CDR3. CDR3 loop: CASSLKSWDSTYEQYF. The CDR3 DNA reads TGTGCCAGCAGCTTAAAGTCCTGGGACAGCACCTACGAGCAGTACTTC.

This clone was detected only a few times. The chain employs TRBV14 and TRBJ2-5; D unclear. This CDR3 has 16 residues. Trimming shortened V by 0 bases and J by 2 bases, and 13 bases separated the two germline ends. Germline loops: CDR1 SGHDN, CDR2 FVKESK. The CDR3, as DNA: TGTGCCAGCAGCCAAGAAAGAACGGCGGTGCAAGAGACCCAGTACTTC. Residues: CASSQERTAVQETQYF.

V gene TRBV9 combines with J gene TRBJ2-3; 9 positions agree with TRBD1. CDR3 size: 15 residues. V lost 3 bases to trimming and J lost 2 bases; unmatched junction nucleotides: 4. CDR1 is SGDLS and CDR2 is YYNGEE in the germline V gene. CDR3 DNA: TGTGCCAGCAGCGGGACAGGGGTTTCCACAGATACGCAGTATTTT. Protein product: CASSGTGVSTDTQYF.

This clone has just a few counts. This chain joins TRBV10-3 and TRBJ1-3, with D unclear. This CDR3 contains 10 residues. Germline assignment: CDR1 ENHRY and CDR2 SYGVKD. Deletions cut 1 base from V and 8 bases from J, with 0 bases between. CDR3 nucleotide sequence: TGTGCCATCAGTGAGTACACCATATATTTT. Translated, it gives CAISEYTIYF.

V gene TRBV27 combines with J gene TRBJ2-6, with a possible D match to TRBD1 (6 bases). Trimming took 3 bases from V and 1 from J, leaving 10 bases between them. The CDR3 contains 16 residues. Germline V lookup: CDR1 MNHEY, CDR2 SMNVEV (reference sequence). Written as DNA, the CDR3 is TGTGCCAGCAGTTTCTACACAGGGTCTGGGGCCAACGTCCTGACTTTC. Residues: CASSFYTGSGANVLTF.

The table lists this clone with a few counts. J is TRBJ1-5 and V is TRBV4-2, with D perhaps TRBD1 (5 bases). V lost 1 base and J lost 5, with 12 bases in between. CDR1 and CDR2 from the germline V gene are LGHNA and YNFKEQ. This CDR3 has 15 amino acids. CDR3 bases: TGTGCCAGCAGCCAAGCCTGGGACGTTGATCAGCCCCAGCATTTT. It yields the protein CASSQAWDVDQPQHF.

This clone is medium-sized (0.01 to 0.1%) within its sample. The CDR3, as DNA: TGTGCCAGCAGCCCGGGGACAGTTCAAGGAAAACTGTTTTTT. Translated: CASSPGTVQGKLFF. The rearrangement links TRBV7-8 to TRBJ1-4; 7 positions match TRBD1. Unmatched junction bases numbered 10, after V lost 5 bases and J lost 10 bases. This CDR3 region has 14 residues. CDR1 is SGHVS, CDR2 FQNEAQ, per germline. Combining the CDR3 with reference TRBV7-8 and TRBJ1-4 gives the whole variable domain GAGVSQSPRYKVAKRGQDVALRCDPISGHVSLFWYQQALGQGPEFLTYFQNEAQLDKSGLPSDRFFAERPEGSVSTLKIQRTQQEDSAVYLCASSPGTVQGKLFFGSGTQLSVL.

The chain combines TRBV10-3 with TRBJ1-1, with D perhaps TRBD1 (5 bases). This CDR3 is built from 14 residues. Germline V gives CDR1 ENHRY, CDR2 SYGVKD. Trimming stripped 6 bases from V and 5 bases from J, with 16 bases between. This chain's CDR3 is CAIRQHERGTEAFF. The CDR3 region has the DNA TGTGCCATCAGACAACATGAAAGGGGAACTGAAGCTTTCTTT.

This clone appeared a few times. The V gene is TRBV27, the J gene TRBJ1-4; D gene ambiguous. Germline loops: CDR1 MNHEY, CDR2 SMNVEV (reference sequence). The CDR3 covers 14 residues. Trimming removed 5 bases from V and 0 bases from J, with 7 bases in between. The CDR3 sequence: CASSPRTTNEKLFF. DNA for the CDR3: TGTGCCAGCAGTCCGAGGACAACTAATGAAAAACTGTTTTTT.

The chain uses TRBV27 and TRBJ2-7; D possibly uses TRBD1 or TRBD2 (5 bases each). This CDR3 region has 14 residues. V was cut by 4 bases and J by 6 bases, with 16 bases left in between. The germline V gene has CDR1 MNHEY and CDR2 SMNVEV (reference sequence). CDR3 DNA sequence: TGTGCCAGCAGTTCTTCCGGGACGATTGGCGAGCAGTACTTC. Protein product: CASSSSGTIGEQYF.

This clone is classed as medium-sized. The chain combines TRBV9 with TRBJ2-5, with D unresolved. The CDR3 is 13 residues long. Trimming pared 3 bases from V and 7 bases from J, leaving 13 bases between. Germline V gene sequence: CDR1 SGDLS, CDR2 YYNGEE. DNA of the CDR3: TGTGCCAGCAGCGACTGGAAGGGTTGGACCCAGTACTTC. Translation: CASSDWKGWTQYF.

The table lists this clone with a few counts. This chain joins TRBV7-2 and TRBJ2-7; D might be TRBD1 (6 bases). Trimming removed 7 bases from V and 5 bases from J, with 18 bases in between. The CDR3 has 14 amino acids. Germline-derived CDR1 and CDR2 are SGHTA and FQGNSA. The CDR3 nucleotides read TGTGCCAGCACGCAGGGGAACCTTAAGGACGAGCAGTACTTC. Translation: CASTQGNLKDEQYF.

The gene calls are TRBV19 and TRBJ1-5; tentative D call: TRBD1 (6 bases). Germline V gene data show CDR1 as LNHDA and CDR2 as SQIVND (reference sequence). Trimming cost V 5 bases and J 0 bases, with 14 bases left between them. The CDR3 covers 16 residues. DNA for the CDR3: TGTGCCAGTAGTTGGTCAGGGGTCAATAGCAATCAGCCCCAGCATTTT. Translated, it gives CASSWSGVNSNQPQHF.

This clone was recorded a few times. The chain uses TRBV19 and TRBJ1-5; D gene uncertain. This CDR3 is 18 amino acids long. Germline assignment: CDR1 LNHDA and CDR2 SQIVND (reference sequence). The V gene lost 9 bases and the J gene lost 3 bases, with 27 bases spanning the gap. This CDR3 is CASNTASGPSLFNQPQHF. CDR3 nucleotide sequence: TGTGCCAGCAATACCGCCTCCGGGCCCTCCCTATTCAATCAGCCCCAGCATTTT.

A few counts support this clone. This same CDR3 is encoded by further DNA sequences in the sample. The chain couples TRBV6-5 to TRBJ1-2, with 7 positions matching TRBD1. There are 13 residues in the CDR3. J lost 8 bases, V lost 3 bases, and 6 bases had no gene match. Germline V gene sequence: CDR1 MNHEY, CDR2 SVGAGI. The CDR3 sequence is CASSYRQGGGYTF. As DNA, the CDR3 is TGTGCCAGCAGTTATCGGCAGGGGGGGGGCTACACCTTC.

This clone was seen just once. The genes are TRBV5-5 and TRBJ1-4; 9 nucleotides align to TRBD1. Unmatched junction bases numbered 6, after V lost 4 bases and J lost 5 bases. The CDR3 totals 15 residues. Germline V gene sequence: CDR1 SGHKS, CDR2 YYEKEE (reference sequence). DNA for the CDR3: TGTGCCAGCAGCAGCACAGGGGGCAGAAATGAAAAACTGTTTTTT. Translation gives CASSSTGGRNEKLFF.

J is TRBJ1-6 and V is TRBV30; D perhaps matches TRBD1 (5 bases). The V end was cut by 4 bases, the J end by 6 bases, with 13 bases between. Germline CDR1 is GTSNPN and CDR2 is SVGIG (reference sequence). The CDR3 is 14 amino acids. Written as DNA, the CDR3 is TGTGCCTGGAAGAAAGGGGCGGGTAATTCACCCCTCCACTTT. Translation: CAWKKGAGNSPLHF.

The V gene is TRBV6-1, the J gene TRBJ2-1; no clear D. CDR3 length: 17 residues. Germline V gives CDR1 MNHNS, CDR2 SASEGT. The V end lost 4 bases, the J end lost 0 bases, and 16 bases lay between the germline ends. The CDR3 coding sequence is TGTGCCAGCAGTGGGATTGGTGCCTGGAGCTCCTACAATGAGCAGTTCTTC. Translated, it gives CASSGIGAWSSYNEQFF.

The chain joins TRBV6-5 to TRBJ1-5, with D unresolved. The CDR3 has 16 residues. V was cut by 2 bases and J by 1 base, with 12 bases left in between. The germline gives CDR1 MNHEY, CDR2 SVGAGI. CDR3 residues: CASSYGEGRSNQPQHF. Written as DNA, the CDR3 is TGTGCCAGCAGTTACGGGGAGGGCAGGAGCAATCAGCCCCAGCATTTT.

The chain carries TRBV6-6 and TRBJ1-1; no clear D gene. CDR1 is MNHNY and CDR2 is SVGAGI in the germline V gene (reference sequence). This CDR3 contains 15 residues. V was cut by 0 bases and J by 0 bases, with 8 bases left in between. The CDR3 sequence: CASSYSGVLNTEAFF. The CDR3 DNA reads TGTGCCAGCAGTTACTCGGGCGTTTTGAACACTGAAGCTTTCTTT.

This clone was counted between two and nine times. The rearrangement uses TRBV28 and TRBJ1-1; 7 bases line up with TRBD1. V lost 7 bases to trimming and J lost 0 bases; unmatched junction nucleotides: 14. The CDR3 loop spans 17 amino acids. Germline V gene sequence: CDR1 MDHEN, CDR2 SYDVKM. The CDR3 sequence: CASTSGRGPNLNTEAFF. The CDR3 DNA reads as TGTGCCAGCACTTCTGGGAGGGGGCCGAACCTGAACACTGAAGCTTTCTTT.

This rearrangement joins TRBV7-8 to TRBJ2-3, with D perhaps being TRBD1 or TRBD2 (5 bases each). The CDR3 length is 13 residues. From germline, CDR1 is SGHVS and CDR2 FQNEAQ. Trimming left V 11 bases short and J 5 bases short, with 17 bases between. CDR3 amino acids: CASGPRLVDTQYF. The CDR3 DNA sequence: TGTGCCTCGGGGCCCCGGCTTGTAGATACGCAGTATTTT.